This T cell receptor (beta chain) stems from a study of cytomegalovirus exposure and HLA in healthy donors. Use of 60 Vbeta and 13 Jbeta primers characterized the PCR. Sequenced by immunoSEQ multiplex PCR; TCRdb stores in-frame clones only, minus some. Altogether 85,000 to 130,000 clones are present, roughly 9.1% being singletons, with the ten largest covering roughly 5%. This clone was counted only a few times. Trimming shortened V by 5 bases and J by 1 base, and 9 bases separated the two germline ends. The CDR3 consists of 14 residues. Germline CDR1 SEHNR, CDR2 FQNEAQ (reference sequence). The rearrangement joins TRBV7-9 to TRBJ1-5; no clear D. The specimen sequenced was PBMCs. The TCR originated in a man between 35 and 55 years old in good health and CMV-seropositive. The CDR3 here is CASSRADSNQPQHF. The CDR3 DNA sequence: TGTGCCAGCAGCCGAGCGGACAGCAATCAGCCCCAGCATTTT. Full variable domain (rest looked up from reference TRBV7-9 and TRBJ1-5): DTGVSQNPRHKITKRGQNVTFRCDPISEHNRLYWYRQTLGQGPEFLTYFQNEAQLEKSRLLSDRFSAERPKGSFSTLEIQRTEQGDSAMYLCASSRADSNQPQHFGDGTRLSIL.